This T cell receptor (beta chain) was recovered during a study of T-cell reconstitution after alpha-beta-depleted transplantation in children (dated by TCRdb to 2015 to 2016). With respect to the entire study: Using TCR repertoire profiling, the study quantitatively followed how T-cell immune reconstitution unfolded in children after TCRalphabeta/CD19-depleted allogeneic hematopoietic cell transplantation. What the work shows at the level of the full study, not this receptor alone: In some patients, the high TCRbeta diversity seen at day 60 was put down to recipient T cells and intrathymic progenitors that had survived conditioning. The apparently early alphabetaT-cell count recovery about two months after transplant was reportedly dependent on only several hundred rapidly expanded clones derived from non-depleted graft cells. Over the following months the frequencies of hyperexpanded clones went down, and after one year T-cell counts and TCRbeta diversity were mostly credited to newly produced T cells.

According to the germline V gene, CDR1 reads SGHVS and CDR2 reads FQNEAQ. V is shortened by 1 base, J by 6 bases, and the region joining them spans 13 bases. Spanning cysteine to phenylalanine, the CDR3 consists of 15 amino acids. Just CDR3 DNA is preserved here, 45 bases in frame from base 1. This clonotype was detected many times. No cognate antigen has been identified for it. Nothing much larger sits one base from this clone, and base qualities are not available. The meaning of the sample's treatment or condition label: allogeneic hematopoietic cell transplantation with graft depleted of TCRalphabeta T cells and CD19 B cells. The children who served as transplant recipients had been given grafts of TCRalphabeta/CD19-depleted allogeneic hematopoietic cells. Libraries came from PCR. These reads were obtained on an Illumina HiSeq 2500. To normalize quantification of the TCRbeta repertoire, the TCR libraries were built with molecular barcoding that relied on unique molecular identifiers. In-frame beta chains were kept once TCRdb had trimmed the public reads at Q25 with fastp and called clones with MiXCR. Rows with one shared CDR3 protein collapse into an entry with the most common genes and DNA. Counted in this sample were 200,000 to 250,000 distinct CDR3 sequences; roughly 8% of them appeared once. The ten largest account for approximately 6% of the sample.

The clonotype was recovered from a male patient aged 10 to 17 who had a stem cell transplant for acute lymphoblastic leukemia, so the T cells may come from the graft donor. The chain links TRBV7-8 with TRBJ2-1; the D gene is tentatively TRBD1 or TRBD2, each matching 7 bases. The source material was PBMCs, mostly from graft donor cells, sampled 180 days after TCRalphabeta/CD19-depleted stem cell transplant. The DNA reads TGTGCCAGCAGCTTAGGTCAGGGGGGGTCCAATGAGCAGTTCTTC. This sequence encodes CASSLGQGGSNEQFF.